What follows are 9 T cell receptor beta chains derived from one specimen sequenced in a study of blood T cell repertoires in COVID-19. Produced via immunoSEQ multiplex PCR; TCRdb's table is partial and in-frame only. The profile covers some 190,000 clones, with about 88% appearing a single time and 20% to 25% taken by the ten largest. The sequenced sample consisted of PBMCs or T cells enriched from blood (not recorded which). The receptors were gathered from a woman between 40 and 50 years old in a cohort exposed to, infected with or recovered from COVID-19 (not recorded which).

This chain joins TRBV9 and TRBJ1-2; 8 positions agree with TRBD1. There are 11 residues in the CDR3. J gave up 8 bases and V 5 bases, and 2 bases lay outside the gene matches. Germline V lookup: CDR1 SGDLS, CDR2 YYNGEE. CDR3 protein: CASRTGEGYTF. The CDR3, as DNA: TGTGCCAGCAGGACAGGGGAAGGCTACACCTTC.

V usage is TRBV27 and J usage is TRBJ2-2, with 10 positions matching TRBD2. Trimming at V came to 3 bases and at J to 6 bases, leaving 16 bases not matched to a gene. Germline assignment: CDR1 MNHEY and CDR2 SMNVEV (reference sequence). CDR3 size: 19 residues. The CDR3 reads CASSLRLAGENFEAGELFF. In DNA, the CDR3 is TGTGCCAGCAGTTTGCGGCTAGCGGGAGAAAATTTCGAGGCCGGGGAGCTGTTTTTT.

The chain uses TRBV10-2 and TRBJ1-2; D is ambiguous. This CDR3 region has 14 residues. The germline V gene encodes CDR1 WSHSY and CDR2 SAAADI. Trimming cost V 3 bases and J 4 bases, with 12 bases left between them. This CDR3 reads CASSDIRRPYGYTF. CDR3 sequence (DNA): TGCGCCAGCAGTGATATTAGGCGGCCCTATGGCTACACCTTC.

The chain couples TRBV18 to TRBJ2-7; TRBD1 matches at 8 bases. CDR1 and CDR2 from the germline V gene are KGHSH and LQKENI. J lost 3 bases, V lost 3 bases, and 7 bases had no gene match. There are 15 residues in the CDR3. DNA of the CDR3: TGTGCCAGCTCACCTTCCCGGGACAGGCTCTACGAGCAGTACTTC. As protein: CASSPSRDRLYEQYF.

This clone was detected a few times. This chain connects TRBV27 to TRBJ1-2; perhaps TRBD1 as D (5 bases). V lost 0 bases and J lost 4, with 15 bases in between. The CDR3 is 16 residues long. Germline lookup yields CDR1 MNHEY and CDR2 SMNVEV (reference sequence). CDR3 sequence (DNA): TGTGCCAGCAGTTTATCCCTTTCGGACATTCGCTATGGCTACACCTTC. Amino acid sequence: CASSLSLSDIRYGYTF.

The CDR3 loop is CASSFGRGSGETQYF. The CDR3 coding sequence is TGTGCCAGCAGTTTCGGTCGGGGGAGTGGGGAGACCCAGTACTTC. This chain joins TRBV9 and TRBJ2-5; TRBD2 might be the D (6 bases). CDR1 and CDR2 (germline): SGDLS, YYNGEE. The CDR3 covers 15 residues. V gave up 5 bases and J gave up 5 bases, with 19 bases separating them.

J is TRBJ1-2 and V is TRBV27; TRBD1 matches at 9 bases. V was clipped by 1 base and J by 5 bases; unmatched bases: 8. The CDR3 has 16 residues. CDR1 is MNHEY and CDR2 is SMNVEV in the germline V gene (reference sequence). CDR3 DNA sequence: TGTGCCAGCAGTTTATTGGGGACAGGGAAGGGTTATGGCTACACCTTC. This encodes CASSLLGTGKGYGYTF.

The chain employs TRBV11-2 and TRBJ2-2, with a weak D call TRBD1 (6 bases). There are 16 residues in the CDR3. Germline CDR1 SGHAT, CDR2 FQNNGV. Trimming left V 9 bases short and J 2 bases short, with 19 bases between. Here the CDR3 reads CASSGRQAINTGELFF. The CDR3 nucleotides are TGTGCCAGTTCGGGACGACAGGCAATAAACACCGGGGAGCTGTTTTTT.

This chain uses TRBV28 with TRBJ1-2, with TRBD1 identical over 8 bases. Trimming removed 4 bases from V and 4 bases from J; junction bases left unmatched: 11. CDR3 length: 16 amino acids. Germline V gene lookup returns CDR1 MDHEN and CDR2 SYDVKM. In DNA, the CDR3 is TGTGCCAGCAGTTCAAGATCAGGGGGCCGGAGCTATGGCTACACCTTC. Its protein is CASSSRSGGRSYGYTF.